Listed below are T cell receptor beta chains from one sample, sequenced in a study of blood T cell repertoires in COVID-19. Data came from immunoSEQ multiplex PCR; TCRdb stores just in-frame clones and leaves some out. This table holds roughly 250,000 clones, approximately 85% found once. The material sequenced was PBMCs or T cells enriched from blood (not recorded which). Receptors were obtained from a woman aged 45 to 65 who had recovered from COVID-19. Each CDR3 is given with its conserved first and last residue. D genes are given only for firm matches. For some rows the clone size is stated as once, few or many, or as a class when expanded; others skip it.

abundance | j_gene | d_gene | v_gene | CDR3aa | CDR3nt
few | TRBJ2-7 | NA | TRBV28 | CASRRRGTNYPEQYF | TGTGCCAGCAGACGCCGCGGGACCAACTATCCGGAGCAGTACTTC
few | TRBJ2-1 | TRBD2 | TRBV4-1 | CASSHPGLAGNRGPRDEQFF | TGCGCCAGCAGCCACCCCGGACTAGCGGGAAACCGAGGCCCTAGGGATGAGCAGTTCTTC
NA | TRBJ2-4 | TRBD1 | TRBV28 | CASSPQTGAKNIQYF | TGTGCCAGCAGCCCTCAGACAGGGGCCAAAAACATTCAGTACTTC
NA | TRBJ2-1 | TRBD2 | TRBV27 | CASSAAGTRTGNEQFF | TGTGCCAGCAGTGCTGCCGGGACTAGGACGGGCAATGAGCAGTTCTTC
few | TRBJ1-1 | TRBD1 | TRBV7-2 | CASSHGQGIAEAFF | TGTGCCAGCAGCCACGGACAGGGGATAGCTGAAGCTTTCTTT
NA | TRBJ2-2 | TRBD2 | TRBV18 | CASSSSGAGELFF | TGTGCCAGCTCTTCTAGCGGGGCCGGGGAGCTGTTTTTT
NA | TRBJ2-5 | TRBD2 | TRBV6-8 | CASSPLAGLQETQYF | TGTGCCAGCAGCCCACTAGCGGGACTCCAAGAGACCCAGTACTTC
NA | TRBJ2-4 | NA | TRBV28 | CASSEPLGGRAKNIQYF | TGTGCCAGCAGCGAACCTCTCGGCGGGCGTGCCAAAAACATTCAGTACTTC
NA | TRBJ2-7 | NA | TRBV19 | CASSTYSGSYEQYF | TGTGCCAGTAGTACTTATAGCGGTTCCTACGAGCAGTACTTC
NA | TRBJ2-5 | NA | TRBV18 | CASSQRQGGETQYF | TGTGCCAGCTCACAGAGGCAAGGGGGAGAGACCCAGTACTTC
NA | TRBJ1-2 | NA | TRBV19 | CASSIVAGDVYGYTF | TGTGCCAGTAGTATAGTTGCGGGGGATGTCTATGGCTACACCTTC
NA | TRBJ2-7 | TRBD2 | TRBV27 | CASSWTSRAFEQYF | TGTGCCAGCAGTTGGACTAGCCGGGCTTTCGAGCAGTACTTC
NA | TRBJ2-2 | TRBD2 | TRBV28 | CASKGTSGSSGELFF | TGTGCCAGCAAAGGCACTAGCGGGAGTTCCGGGGAGCTGTTTTTT
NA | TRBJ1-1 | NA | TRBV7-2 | CASSLDPQRGTEAFF | TGTGCCAGCAGCTTAGACCCGCAAAGGGGCACTGAAGCTTTCTTT
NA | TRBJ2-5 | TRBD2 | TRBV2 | CASSEQRLASIGETQYF | TGTGCCAGCAGTGAACAGAGACTAGCGTCAATAGGGGAGACCCAGTACTTC
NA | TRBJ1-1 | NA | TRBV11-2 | CASSHRGGTEDTEAFF | TGTGCCAGCAGCCATCGGGGGGGGACTGAGGACACTGAAGCTTTCTTT
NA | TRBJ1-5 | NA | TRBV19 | CASSMTATRVQPQHF | TGTGCCAGTAGTATGACGGCCACCCGGGTTCAGCCCCAGCATTTT
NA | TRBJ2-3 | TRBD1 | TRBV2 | CASRRDREAITDTQYF | TGTGCCAGCAGACGGGACAGGGAGGCTATCACAGATACGCAGTATTTT
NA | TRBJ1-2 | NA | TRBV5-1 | CASSSGQNNYGYTF | TGCGCCAGCAGCTCGGGACAAAACAACTATGGCTACACCTTC
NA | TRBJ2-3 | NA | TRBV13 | CASSLPSREITDTQYF | TGTGCCAGCAGCCTTCCCTCACGCGAGATAACAGATACGCAGTATTTT
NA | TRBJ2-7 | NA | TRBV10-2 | CASSESVASFLREQYF | TGCGCCAGCAGTGAGTCGGTAGCTAGCTTTCTGAGGGAGCAGTACTTC
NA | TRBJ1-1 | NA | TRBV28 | CASSPGSRAFF | TGTGCCAGCAGTCCAGGCTCCAGGGCTTTCTTT
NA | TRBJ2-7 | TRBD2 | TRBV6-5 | CASSFLAGANEQYF | TGTGCCAGCAGTTTTCTAGCGGGAGCGAACGAGCAGTACTTC
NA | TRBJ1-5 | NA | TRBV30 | CAWSVGGAGNQPQHF | TGTGCCTGGAGTGTAGGGGGGGCCGGCAATCAGCCCCAGCATTTT
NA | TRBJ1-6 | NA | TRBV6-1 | CASSDQGFNSPLHF | TGTGCCAGCAGTGATCAGGGCTTCAATTCACCCCTCCACTTT
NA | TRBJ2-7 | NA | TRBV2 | CASSEARAPGEQYF | TGTGCCAGCAGTGAAGCGAGGGCCCCGGGGGAGCAGTACTTC
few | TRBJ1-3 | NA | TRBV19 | CASSISSEGNTIYF | TGTGCCAGTAGTATATCCTCCGAGGGAAACACCATATATTTT
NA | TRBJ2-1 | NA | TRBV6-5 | CASSSLGGPNEQFF | TGTGCCAGCTCCTCATTAGGGGGTCCGAATGAGCAGTTCTTC
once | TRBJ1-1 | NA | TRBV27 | CASSLRGKAEAFF | TGTGCCAGCAGTTTACGGGGAAAGGCTGAAGCTTTCTTT
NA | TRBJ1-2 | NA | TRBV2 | CASRSEVKANYGYTF | TGTGCCAGCAGAAGTGAGGTAAAAGCTAACTATGGCTACACCTTC
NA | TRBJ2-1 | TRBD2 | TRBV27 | CASSFGGRAYNEQFF | TGTGCCAGCAGTTTTGGCGGGAGGGCCTACAATGAGCAGTTCTTC
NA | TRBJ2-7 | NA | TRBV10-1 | CASSEADSLEQYF | TGCGCCAGCAGTGAGGCAGACAGTTTGGAGCAGTACTTC
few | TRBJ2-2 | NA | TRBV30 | CAWSTRSGASIGELFF | TGTGCCTGGAGTACAAGGAGTGGAGCGTCTATCGGGGAGCTGTTTTTT
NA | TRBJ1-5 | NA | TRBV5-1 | CASSFGDLDQPQHF | TGCGCCAGCAGCTTCGGAGATCTAGATCAGCCCCAGCATTTT
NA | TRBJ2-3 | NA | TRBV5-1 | CASSLTTETDTQYF | TGCGCCAGCAGCTTGACGACAGAAACAGATACGCAGTATTTT
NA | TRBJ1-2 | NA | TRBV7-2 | CASSLDGQLGTLLGGYTF | TGTGCCAGCAGCTTAGATGGACAGCTCGGAACTCTTTTAGGGGGCTACACCTTC
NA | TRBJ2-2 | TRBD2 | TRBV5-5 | CASSGFPSGGTGELFF | TGTGCCAGCAGCGGTTTCCCTAGCGGGGGCACCGGGGAGCTGTTTTTT